This T cell receptor (beta chain) was profiled in a study of control samples from healthy donors and cancer patients. Assay used: immunoSEQ multiplex PCR; TCRdb lists only in-frame clones, some missing. The table records fewer than 200,000 clones, roughly 94% of them present only once. The CDR3 has 16 residues. Germline V gene sequence: CDR1 MGHRA, CDR2 YSYEKL. Trimming removed 6 bases from V and 3 bases from J; junction bases left unmatched: 10. Sequencing input: PBMCs. The chain has TRBV4-1 and TRBJ2-2, with TRBD1 identical over 7 bases. This receptor was identified in a man aged 60 to 75 with colorectal cancer. Here the CDR3 DNA reads TGCGCCAGCAGTCAAACAGGGGTCCTGGACACCGGGGAGCTGTTTTTT. It specifies CASSQTGVLDTGELFF.